The present TCR beta chain was sequenced within a study of blood T cell repertoires in COVID-19. Study-wide background: Samples of COVID-19 (acute and convalescent) were obtained from the United States, Italy and Spain. T cells, B-cell-depleted T cells, or PBMCs supplied cDNA or gDNA.

V trimming: 3 bases; J trimming: 8 bases; junction bases outside the gene matches: 7. The germline V gene has CDR1 LNHDA and CDR2 SQIVND (reference sequence). This CDR3 is built from 15 residues. In the original processing: Cell counts per sample came from amplifying reference gene primers. Profiling relied on immunoSEQ multiplex PCR, and the TCRdb table lists in-frame clones only, not all of them. V and J calls and clone size are copied from that table; D and trimming were computed from the DNA. Here the sample spans 250,000 to 350,000 clones, roughly 90% being singletons. The specimen was PBMCs or T cells enriched from blood (not recorded which). The chain is built from TRBV19 and TRBJ1-6, with TRBD1 identical over 7 bases. This TCR was recovered from a woman under 30 with acute COVID-19. The CDR3 reads CASSIVVRGDSPLHF. CDR3 DNA: TGTGCCAGTAGTATCGTCGTCAGGGGGGATTCACCCCTCCACTTT.